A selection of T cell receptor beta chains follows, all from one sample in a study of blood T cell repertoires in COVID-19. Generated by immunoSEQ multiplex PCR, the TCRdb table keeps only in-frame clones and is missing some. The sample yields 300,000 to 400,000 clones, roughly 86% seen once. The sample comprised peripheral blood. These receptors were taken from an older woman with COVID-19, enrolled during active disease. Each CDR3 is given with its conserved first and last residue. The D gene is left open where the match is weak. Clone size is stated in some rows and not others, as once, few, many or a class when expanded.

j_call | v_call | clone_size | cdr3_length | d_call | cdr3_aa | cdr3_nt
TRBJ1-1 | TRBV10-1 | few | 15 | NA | CASSESLAVNTEAFF | TGCGCCAGCAGTGAGAGTTTGGCGGTGAACACTGAAGCTTTCTTT
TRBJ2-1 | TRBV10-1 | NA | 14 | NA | CASSEVMAGTEQFF | TGCGCCAGCAGTGAAGTGATGGCTGGGACAGAGCAGTTCTTC
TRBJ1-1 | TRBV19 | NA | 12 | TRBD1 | CASSMDRVRAFF | TGTGCCAGTAGTATGGACAGGGTACGAGCTTTCTTT
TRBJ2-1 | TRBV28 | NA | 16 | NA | CASSAYRVGAYNEQFF | TGTGCCAGCAGTGCGTACAGGGTTGGGGCCTACAATGAGCAGTTCTTC
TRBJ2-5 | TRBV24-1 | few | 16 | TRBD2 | CATSDFSGGTQETQYF | TGTGCCACCAGTGATTTTAGCGGGGGGACCCAAGAGACCCAGTACTTC
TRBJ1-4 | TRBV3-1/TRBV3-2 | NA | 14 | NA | CASSHRGNNEKLFF | TGTGCCAGCAGCCACAGGGGTAATAATGAAAAACTGTTTTTT
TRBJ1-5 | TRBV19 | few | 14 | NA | CASSTHRIGQPQHF | TGTGCCAGTAGTACTCATAGGATCGGGCAGCCCCAGCATTTT
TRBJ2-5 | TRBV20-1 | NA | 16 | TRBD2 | CSASPLSGGGEGTQYF | TGCAGTGCTAGTCCCCTTTCGGGGGGGGGCGAGGGGACCCAGTACTTC
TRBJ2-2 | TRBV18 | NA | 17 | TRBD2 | CASSPPGLAGPTGELFF | TGTGCCAGCTCACCACCGGGACTAGCGGGGCCGACCGGGGAGCTGTTTTTT
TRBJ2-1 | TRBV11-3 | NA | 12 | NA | CASSLGRNEQFF | TGTGCCAGCAGCTTGGGGCGGAATGAGCAGTTCTTC
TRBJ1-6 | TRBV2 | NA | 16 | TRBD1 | CASRWGTGDNNSPLHF | TGTGCCAGCAGGTGGGGGACAGGGGATAATAATTCACCCCTCCACTTT
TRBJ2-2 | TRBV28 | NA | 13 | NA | CASSLREPGELFF | TGTGCCAGCAGTTTAAGGGAGCCCGGGGAGCTGTTTTTT
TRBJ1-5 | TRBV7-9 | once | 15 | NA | CASSQGPYSNQPQHF | TGTGCCAGCAGTCAGGGGCCTTATAGCAATCAGCCCCAGCATTTT
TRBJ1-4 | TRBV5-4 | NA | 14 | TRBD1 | CASRHGTGNEKLFF | TGTGCCAGCAGGCACGGGACAGGGAATGAAAAACTGTTTTTT
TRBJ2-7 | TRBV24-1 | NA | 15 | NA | CATSDPTAGTYEQYF | TGTGCCACCAGTGATCCCACTGCGGGAACCTACGAGCAGTACTTC
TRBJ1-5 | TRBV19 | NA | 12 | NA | CASSIGEQPQHF | TGTGCCAGTAGTATCGGGGAACAGCCCCAGCATTTT
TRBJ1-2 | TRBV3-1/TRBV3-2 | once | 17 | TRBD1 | CASSHLGTGTFGYGYTF | TGTGCCAGCAGCCACTTAGGGACAGGGACCTTTGGCTATGGCTACACCTTC
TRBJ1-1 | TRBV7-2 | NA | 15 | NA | CASSLFASWGPEAFF | TGTGCCAGCAGCTTGTTTGCATCGTGGGGCCCCGAAGCTTTCTTT
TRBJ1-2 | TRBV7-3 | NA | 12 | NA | CASSYIGGGYTF | TGTGCCAGCAGCTATATCGGGGGAGGCTACACCTTC
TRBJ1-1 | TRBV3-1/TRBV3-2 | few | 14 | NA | CASSQFWRETEAFF | TGTGCCAGCAGCCAATTCTGGAGGGAGACTGAAGCTTTCTTT
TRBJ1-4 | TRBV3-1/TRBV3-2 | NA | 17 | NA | CASSTRAGGLANEKLFF | TGTGCCAGCAGCACCCGGGCCGGAGGGTTGGCTAATGAAAAACTGTTTTTT
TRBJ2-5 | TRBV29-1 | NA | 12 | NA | CSVGAGEGTQYF | TGCAGCGTGGGGGCCGGGGAAGGGACCCAGTACTTC
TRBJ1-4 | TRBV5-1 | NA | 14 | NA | CASSLAGLDEKLFF | TGCGCCAGCAGCTTGGCGGGGTTGGACGAAAAACTGTTTTTT
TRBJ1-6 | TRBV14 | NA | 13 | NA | CASRNSYNSPLHF | TGTGCCAGCAGAAACAGTTATAATTCACCCCTCCACTTT
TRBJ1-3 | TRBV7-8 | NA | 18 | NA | CASSLAPGWTSSGNTIYF | TGTGCCAGCAGCTTAGCCCCAGGATGGACTTCCTCTGGAAACACCATATATTTT
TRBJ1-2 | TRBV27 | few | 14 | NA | CASTQRQGNYGYTF | TGTGCCAGCACCCAACGTCAGGGGAACTATGGCTACACCTTC
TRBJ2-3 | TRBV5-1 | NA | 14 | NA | CASSLGGSADTQYF | TGCGCCAGCAGCTTAGGAGGGTCCGCAGATACGCAGTATTTT
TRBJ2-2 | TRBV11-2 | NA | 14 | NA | CASRAVSNTGELFF | TGTGCCAGCAGGGCAGTTTCGAACACCGGGGAGCTGTTTTTT
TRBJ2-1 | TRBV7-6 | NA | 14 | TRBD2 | CASSFGLAGDEQFF | TGTGCCAGCAGCTTTGGACTAGCGGGGGATGAGCAGTTCTTC
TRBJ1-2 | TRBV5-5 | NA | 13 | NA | CASSSQGLRGYTF | TGTGCCAGCAGCTCCCAGGGTTTGAGGGGCTACACCTTC
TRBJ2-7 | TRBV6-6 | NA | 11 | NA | CASSRLYEQYF | TGTGCCAGCAGTCGACTATACGAGCAGTACTTC
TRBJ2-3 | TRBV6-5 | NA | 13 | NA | CAYSYGETDTQYF | TGTGCCTACTCTTACGGAGAAACAGATACGCAGTATTTT
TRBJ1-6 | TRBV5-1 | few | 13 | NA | CASRESTWSPLHF | TGCGCCAGCAGAGAGTCTACCTGGTCACCCCTCCACTTT
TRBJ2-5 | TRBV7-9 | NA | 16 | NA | CASSLRVAEKQETQYF | TGTGCCAGCAGCTTAAGGGTAGCGGAGAAACAAGAGACCCAGTACTTC
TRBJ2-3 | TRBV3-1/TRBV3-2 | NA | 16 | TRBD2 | CASSQGLAGITDTQYF | TGTGCCAGCAGCCAAGGCTTAGCGGGGATCACAGATACGCAGTATTTT
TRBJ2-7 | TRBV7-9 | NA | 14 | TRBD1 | CASSSRQGAYEQYF | TGTGCCAGCAGCTCCCGACAGGGGGCCTACGAGCAGTACTTC
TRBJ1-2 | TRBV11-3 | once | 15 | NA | CASTRLEANNYGYTF | TGTGCCAGCACCCGTCTGGAGGCGAATAACTATGGCTACACCTTC
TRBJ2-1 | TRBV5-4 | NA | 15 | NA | CASSQGGTPYNEQFF | TGTGCCAGCAGCCAAGGAGGGACCCCCTACAATGAGCAGTTCTTC
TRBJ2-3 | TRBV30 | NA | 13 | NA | CAWTRGRTDTQYF | TGTGCCTGGACCAGGGGAAGGACAGATACGCAGTATTTT
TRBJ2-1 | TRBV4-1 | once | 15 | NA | CASSLSGLSYNEQFF | TGCGCCAGCAGCCTTTCAGGGCTCTCCTACAATGAGCAGTTCTTC
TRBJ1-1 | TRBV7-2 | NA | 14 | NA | CASSRGGRRTEAFF | TGTGCCAGCAGTCGCGGGGGGCGCCGCACTGAAGCTTTCTTT
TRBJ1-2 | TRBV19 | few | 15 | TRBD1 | CASSIGQGSFHGYTF | TGTGCCAGTAGTATAGGACAGGGTTCATTCCATGGCTACACCTTC
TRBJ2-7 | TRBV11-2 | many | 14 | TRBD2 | CASSSGGLGGVQYF | TGTGCCAGCAGCTCGGGGGGACTAGGAGGTGTGCAGTACTTC